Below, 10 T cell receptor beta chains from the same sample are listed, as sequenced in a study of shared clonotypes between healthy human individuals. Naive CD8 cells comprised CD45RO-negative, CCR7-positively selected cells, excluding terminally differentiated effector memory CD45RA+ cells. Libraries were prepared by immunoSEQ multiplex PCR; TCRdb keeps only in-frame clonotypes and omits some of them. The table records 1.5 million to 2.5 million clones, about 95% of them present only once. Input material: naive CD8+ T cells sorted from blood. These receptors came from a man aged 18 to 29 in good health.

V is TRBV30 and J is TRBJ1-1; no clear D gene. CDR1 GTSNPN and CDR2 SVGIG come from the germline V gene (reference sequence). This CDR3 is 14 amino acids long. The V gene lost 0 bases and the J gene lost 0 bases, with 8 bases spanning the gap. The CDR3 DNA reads TGTGCCTGGAGTGTAGGCCCCTTGAACACTGAAGCTTTCTTT. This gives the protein CAWSVGPLNTEAFF.

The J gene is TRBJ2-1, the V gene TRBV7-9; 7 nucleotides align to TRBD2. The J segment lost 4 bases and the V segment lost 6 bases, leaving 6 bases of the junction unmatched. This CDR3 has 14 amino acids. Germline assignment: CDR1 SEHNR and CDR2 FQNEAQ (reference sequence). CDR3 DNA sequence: TGTGCCAGCAGACCCCCGGGGGGATACAATGAGCAGTTCTTC. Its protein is CASRPPGGYNEQFF.

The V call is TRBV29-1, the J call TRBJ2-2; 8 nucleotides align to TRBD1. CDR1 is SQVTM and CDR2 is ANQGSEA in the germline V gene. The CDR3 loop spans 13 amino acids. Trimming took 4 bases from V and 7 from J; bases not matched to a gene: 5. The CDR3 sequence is CSVAGGDGGELFF. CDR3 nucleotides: TGCAGCGTTGCAGGGGGCGACGGCGGGGAGCTGTTTTTT.

CDR3 residues: CASSLGEGTGELFF. As DNA, the CDR3 is TGTGCCAGCAGCTTAGGGGAGGGCACCGGGGAGCTGTTTTTT. This chain uses TRBV7-6 with TRBJ2-2; 7 nucleotides align to TRBD2. CDR1 is SGHVS, CDR2 FNYEAQ, per germline. This CDR3 is built from 14 residues. V lost 1 base and J lost 4; bases outside the gene matches: 0.

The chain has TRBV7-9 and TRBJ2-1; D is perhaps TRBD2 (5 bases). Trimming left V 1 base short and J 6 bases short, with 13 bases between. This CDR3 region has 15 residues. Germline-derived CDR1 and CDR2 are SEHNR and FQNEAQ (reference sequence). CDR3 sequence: CASSLGQGLPNEQFF. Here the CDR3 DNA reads TGTGCCAGCAGCTTAGGCCAAGGACTCCCCAATGAGCAGTTCTTC. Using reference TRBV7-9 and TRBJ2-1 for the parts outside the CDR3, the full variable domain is DTGVSQNPRHKITKRGQNVTFRCDPISEHNRLYWYRQTLGQGPEFLTYFQNEAQLEKSRLLSDRFSAERPKGSFSTLEIQRTEQGDSAMYLCASSLGQGLPNEQFFGPGTRLTVL.

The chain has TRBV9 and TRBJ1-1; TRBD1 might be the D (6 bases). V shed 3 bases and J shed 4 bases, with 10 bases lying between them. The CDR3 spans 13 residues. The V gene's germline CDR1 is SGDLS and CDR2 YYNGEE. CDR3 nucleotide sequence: TGTGCCAGCAGCGCCACAGGGAGCACTGAAGCTTTCTTT. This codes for CASSATGSTEAFF. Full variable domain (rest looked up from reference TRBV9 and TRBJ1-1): DSGVTQTPKHLITATGQRVTLRCSPRSGDLSVYWYQQSLDQGLQFLIQYYNGEERAKGNILERFSAQQFPDLHSELNLSSLELGDSALYFCASSATGSTEAFFGQGTRLTVV.

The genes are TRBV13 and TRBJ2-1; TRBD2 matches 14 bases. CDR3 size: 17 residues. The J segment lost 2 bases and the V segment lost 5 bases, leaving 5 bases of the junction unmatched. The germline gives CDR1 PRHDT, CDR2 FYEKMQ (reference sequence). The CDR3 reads CASSPRTSGGPYNEQFF. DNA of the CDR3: TGTGCCAGCAGCCCTAGGACTAGCGGGGGGCCCTACAATGAGCAGTTCTTC.

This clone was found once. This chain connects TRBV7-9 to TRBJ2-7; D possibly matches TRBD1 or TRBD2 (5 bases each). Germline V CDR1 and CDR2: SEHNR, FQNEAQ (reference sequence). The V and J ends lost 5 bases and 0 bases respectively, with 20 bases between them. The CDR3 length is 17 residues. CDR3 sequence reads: CASSPRSSGADSYEQYF. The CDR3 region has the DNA TGTGCCAGCAGCCCCAGGTCGTCCGGGGCTGACTCCTACGAGCAGTACTTC.

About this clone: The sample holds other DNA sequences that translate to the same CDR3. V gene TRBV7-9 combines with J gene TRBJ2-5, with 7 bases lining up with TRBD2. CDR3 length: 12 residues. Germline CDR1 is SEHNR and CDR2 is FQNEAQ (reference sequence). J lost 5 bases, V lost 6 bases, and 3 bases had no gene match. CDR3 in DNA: TGTGCCAGCAGTGGGGGAGGGGAGACCCAGTACTTC. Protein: CASSGGGETQYF.

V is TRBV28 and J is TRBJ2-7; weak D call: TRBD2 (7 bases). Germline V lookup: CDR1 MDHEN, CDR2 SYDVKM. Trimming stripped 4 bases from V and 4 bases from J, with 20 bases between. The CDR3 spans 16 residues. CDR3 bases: TGTGCCAGCAGTTATCCACCAGAGGGGGGGGGTTACGAGCAGTACTTC. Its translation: CASSYPPEGGGYEQYF.